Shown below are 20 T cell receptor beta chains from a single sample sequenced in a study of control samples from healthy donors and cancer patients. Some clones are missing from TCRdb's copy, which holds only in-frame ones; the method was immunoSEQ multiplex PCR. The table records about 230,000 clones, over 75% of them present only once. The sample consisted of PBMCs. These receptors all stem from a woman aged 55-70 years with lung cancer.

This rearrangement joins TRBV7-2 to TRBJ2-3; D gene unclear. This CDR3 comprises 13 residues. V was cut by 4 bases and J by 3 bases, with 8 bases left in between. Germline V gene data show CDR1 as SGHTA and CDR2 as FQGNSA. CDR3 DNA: TGTGCCAGCAGCTCCTCCGCTACAGATACGCAGTATTTT. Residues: CASSSSATDTQYF.

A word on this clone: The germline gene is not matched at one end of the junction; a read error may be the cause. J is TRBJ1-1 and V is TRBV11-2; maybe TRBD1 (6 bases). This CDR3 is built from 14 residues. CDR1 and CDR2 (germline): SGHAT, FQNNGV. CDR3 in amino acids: CASSLTGLNTEAFF. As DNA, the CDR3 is TGTGCCAGCAGCTTAACAGGGCTGAATACTGAAGCTTTCTTT. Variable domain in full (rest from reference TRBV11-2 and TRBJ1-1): EAGVAQSPRYKIIEKRQSVAFWCNPISGHATLYWYQQILGQGPKLLIQFQNNGVVDDSQLPKDRFSAERLKGVDSTLKIQPAKLEDSAVYLCASSLTGLNTEAFFGQGTRLTVV.

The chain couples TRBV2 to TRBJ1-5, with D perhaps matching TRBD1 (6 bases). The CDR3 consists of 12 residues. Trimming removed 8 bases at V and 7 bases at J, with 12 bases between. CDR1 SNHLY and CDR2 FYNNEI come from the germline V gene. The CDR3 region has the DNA TGTGCCAGCCGTGGGGGGCGGCAGCCCCAGCATTTT. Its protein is CASRGGRQPQHF. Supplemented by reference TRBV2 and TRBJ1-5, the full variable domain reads EPEVTQTPSHQVTQMGQEVILRCVPISNHLYFYWYRQILGQKVEFLVSFYNNEISEKSEIFDDQFSVERPDGSNFTLKIRSTKLEDSAMYFCASRGGRQPQHFGDGTRLSIL.

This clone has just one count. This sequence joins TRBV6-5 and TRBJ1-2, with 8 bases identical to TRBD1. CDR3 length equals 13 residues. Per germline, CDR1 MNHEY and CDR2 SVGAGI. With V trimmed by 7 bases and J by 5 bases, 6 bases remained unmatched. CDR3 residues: CASMDRARYGYTF. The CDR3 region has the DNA TGTGCCAGCATGGACAGGGCCAGATATGGCTACACCTTC.

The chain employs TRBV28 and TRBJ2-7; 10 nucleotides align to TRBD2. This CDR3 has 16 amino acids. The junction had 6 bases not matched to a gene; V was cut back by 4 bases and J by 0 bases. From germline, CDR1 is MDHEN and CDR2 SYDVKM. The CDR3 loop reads CASSSPSGSLSYEQYF. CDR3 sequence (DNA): TGTGCCAGCAGTTCCCCTAGCGGGAGTCTCTCCTACGAGCAGTACTTC.

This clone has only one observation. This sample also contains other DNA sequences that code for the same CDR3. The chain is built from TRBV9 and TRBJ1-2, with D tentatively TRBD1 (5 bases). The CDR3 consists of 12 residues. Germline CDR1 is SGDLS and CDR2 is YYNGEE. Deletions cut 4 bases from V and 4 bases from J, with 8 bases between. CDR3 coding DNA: TGTGCCAGCAGCCGCGACAGCTATGGCTACACCTTC. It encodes CASSRDSYGYTF. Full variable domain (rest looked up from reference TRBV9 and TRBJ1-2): DSGVTQTPKHLITATGQRVTLRCSPRSGDLSVYWYQQSLDQGLQFLIQYYNGEERAKGNILERFSAQQFPDLHSELNLSSLELGDSALYFCASSRDSYGYTFGSGTRLTVV.

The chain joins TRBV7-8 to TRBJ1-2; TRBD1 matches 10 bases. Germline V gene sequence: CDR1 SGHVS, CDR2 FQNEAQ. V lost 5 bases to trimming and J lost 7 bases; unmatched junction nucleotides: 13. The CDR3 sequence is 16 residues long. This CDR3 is CASSQSGTGATGGYTF. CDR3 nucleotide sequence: TGTGCCAGCAGCCAGTCCGGGACAGGGGCCACGGGTGGCTACACCTTC.

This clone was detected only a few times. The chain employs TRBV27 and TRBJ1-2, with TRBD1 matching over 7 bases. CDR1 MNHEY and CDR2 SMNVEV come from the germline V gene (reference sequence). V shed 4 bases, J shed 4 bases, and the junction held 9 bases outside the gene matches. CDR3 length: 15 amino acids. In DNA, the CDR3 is TGTGCCAGCAGTTCGCCCTACAGGGGCGGCTATGGCTACACCTTC. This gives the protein CASSSPYRGGYGYTF.

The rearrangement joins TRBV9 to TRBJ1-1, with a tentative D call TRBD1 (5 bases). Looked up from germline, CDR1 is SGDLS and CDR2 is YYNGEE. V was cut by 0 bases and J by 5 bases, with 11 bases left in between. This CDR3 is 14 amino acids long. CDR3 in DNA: TGTGCCAGCAGCGTAGTCGGGGCTTGGACTGAAGCTTTCTTT. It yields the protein CASSVVGAWTEAFF.

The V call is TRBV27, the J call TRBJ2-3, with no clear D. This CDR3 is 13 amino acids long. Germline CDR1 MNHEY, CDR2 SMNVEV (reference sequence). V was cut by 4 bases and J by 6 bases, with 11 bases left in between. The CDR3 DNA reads TGTGCCAGCAGTTCCTTCCTAGGGGATACGCAGTATTTT. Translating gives CASSSFLGDTQYF.

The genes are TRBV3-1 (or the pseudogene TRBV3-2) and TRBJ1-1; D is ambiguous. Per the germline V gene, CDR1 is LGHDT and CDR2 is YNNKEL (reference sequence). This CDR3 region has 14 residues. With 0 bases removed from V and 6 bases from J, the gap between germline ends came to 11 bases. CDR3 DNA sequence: TGTGCCAGCAGCCAAGATCGGGTGTACGCTGAAGCTTTCTTT. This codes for CASSQDRVYAEAFF.

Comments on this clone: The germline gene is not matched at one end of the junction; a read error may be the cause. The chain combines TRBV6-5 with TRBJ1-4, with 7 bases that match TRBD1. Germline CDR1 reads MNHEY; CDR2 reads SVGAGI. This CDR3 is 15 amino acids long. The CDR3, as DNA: TGTGCCAGCAAATCCGAGACAGGGACTACTGAAAAACTGTTTTTT. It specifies CASKSETGTTEKLFF.

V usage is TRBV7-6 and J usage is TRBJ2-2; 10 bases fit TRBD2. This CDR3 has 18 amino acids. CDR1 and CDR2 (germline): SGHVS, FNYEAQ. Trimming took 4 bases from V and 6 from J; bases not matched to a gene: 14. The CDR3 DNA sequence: TGTGCCAGCAGCTCCCAACCCATAGCGGGAGGCGGGGCCGGGGAGCTGTTTTTT. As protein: CASSSQPIAGGGAGELFF.

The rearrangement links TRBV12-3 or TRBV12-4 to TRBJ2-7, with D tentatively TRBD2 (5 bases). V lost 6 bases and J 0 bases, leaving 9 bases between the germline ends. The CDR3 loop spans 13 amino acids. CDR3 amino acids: CASRADSSYEQYF. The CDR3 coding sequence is TGTGCCAGCAGAGCGGATAGCTCCTACGAGCAGTACTTC.

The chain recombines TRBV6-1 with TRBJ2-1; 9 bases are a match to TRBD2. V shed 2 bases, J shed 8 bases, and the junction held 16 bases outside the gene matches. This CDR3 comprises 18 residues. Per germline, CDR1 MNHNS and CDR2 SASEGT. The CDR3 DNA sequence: TGTGCCAGCAGTGAAAATAGAGGCGGGAGGGCCTTATACGATGAGCAGTTCTTC. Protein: CASSENRGGRALYDEQFF.

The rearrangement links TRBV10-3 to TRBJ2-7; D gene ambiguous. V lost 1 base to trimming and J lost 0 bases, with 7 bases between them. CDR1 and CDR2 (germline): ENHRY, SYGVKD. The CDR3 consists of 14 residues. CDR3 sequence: CAISEYPNSYEQYF. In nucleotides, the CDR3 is TGTGCCATCAGTGAGTACCCCAACTCCTACGAGCAGTACTTC.

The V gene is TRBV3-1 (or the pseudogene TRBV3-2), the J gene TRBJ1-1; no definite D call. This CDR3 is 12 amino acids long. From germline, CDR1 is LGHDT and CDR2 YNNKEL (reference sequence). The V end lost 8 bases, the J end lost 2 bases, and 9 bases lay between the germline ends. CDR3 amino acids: CASGRGNTEAFF. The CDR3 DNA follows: TGTGCCAGCGGGCGGGGAAACACTGAAGCTTTCTTT.

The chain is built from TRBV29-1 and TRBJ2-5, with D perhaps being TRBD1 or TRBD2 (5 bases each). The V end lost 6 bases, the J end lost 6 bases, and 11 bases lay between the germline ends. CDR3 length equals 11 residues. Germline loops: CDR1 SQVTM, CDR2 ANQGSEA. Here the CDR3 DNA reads TGCAGCGTGGATGGGGGAAAGACCCAGTACTTC. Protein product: CSVDGGKTQYF. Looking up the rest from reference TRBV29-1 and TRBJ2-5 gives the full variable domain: SAVISQKPSRDICQRGTSLTIQCQVDSQVTMMFWYRQQPGQSLTLIATANQGSEATYESGFVIDKFPISRPNLTFSTLTVSNMSPEDSSIYLCSVDGGKTQYFGPGTRLLVL.

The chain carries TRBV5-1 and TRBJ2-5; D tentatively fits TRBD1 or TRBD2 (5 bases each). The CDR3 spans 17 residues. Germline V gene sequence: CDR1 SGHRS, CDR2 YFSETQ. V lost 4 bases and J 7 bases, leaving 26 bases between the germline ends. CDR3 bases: TGCGCCAGCAGCCCACTCTGGTCCAGGGCAGGTGGAGGGACCCAGTACTTC. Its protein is CASSPLWSRAGGGTQYF.

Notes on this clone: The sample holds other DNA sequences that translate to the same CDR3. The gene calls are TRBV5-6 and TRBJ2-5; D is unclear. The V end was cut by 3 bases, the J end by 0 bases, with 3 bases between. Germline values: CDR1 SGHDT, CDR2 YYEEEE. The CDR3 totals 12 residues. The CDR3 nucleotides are TGTGCCAGCAGCTCCTACCAAGAGACCCAGTACTTC. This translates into CASSSYQETQYF.